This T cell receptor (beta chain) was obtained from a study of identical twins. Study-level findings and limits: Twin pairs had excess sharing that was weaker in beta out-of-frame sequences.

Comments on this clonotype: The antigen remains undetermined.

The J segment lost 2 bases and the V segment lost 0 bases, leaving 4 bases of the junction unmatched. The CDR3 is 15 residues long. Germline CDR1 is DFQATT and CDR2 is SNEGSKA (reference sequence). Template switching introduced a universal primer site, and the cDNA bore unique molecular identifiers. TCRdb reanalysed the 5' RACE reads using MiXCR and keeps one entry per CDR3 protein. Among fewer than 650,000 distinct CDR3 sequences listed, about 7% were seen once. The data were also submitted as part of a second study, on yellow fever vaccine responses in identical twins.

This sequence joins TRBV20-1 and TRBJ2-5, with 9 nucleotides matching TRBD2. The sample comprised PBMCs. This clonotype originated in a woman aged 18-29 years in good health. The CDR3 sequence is CSARDGGRGQETQYF. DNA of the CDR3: TGCAGTGCTAGAGATGGCGGGAGGGGTCAAGAGACCCAGTACTTC.